In its sample, the clone carrying this TCR beta chain was seen many times. Template material for amplifying TCR beta CDR3 regions consisted of RNA transcripts. Initially, a first-round RT-PCR of the TCR CDR3 employed the HTBI primer set. TCRdb processed the multiplex PCR reads anew with MiXCR; each CDR3 protein has one entry. Of under 650,000 distinct CDR3 sequences listed, around 16% were seen once; the top ten hold around 3.9%. This record comes from a study of T cells in Graves' hyperthyroidism and ophthalmopathy. Absent ophthalmopathy progression within 18 months defined stable Graves' hyperthyroidism. Hyperthyroidism, newly diagnosed and lasting under 2 months, affected patients aged 18 to 65. Clinical symptoms, serum thyroxine and TRAb, thyroid ultrasound and orbital computed tomography were used for the diagnoses. Trimming left V 6 bases short and J 8 bases short, with 19 bases between. The germline V gene encodes CDR1 MDHEN and CDR2 SYDVKM. CDR3 length: 15 residues.

The V gene is TRBV28, the J gene TRBJ1-4, with D possibly matching TRBD1 (6 bases). Sequences were obtained from blood. The receptor's source is a young woman with Graves' hyperthyroidism. DNA for the CDR3: TGTGCCAGCAGCCATTACCGGGACACTTGGGAAAAACTGTTTTTT. Protein sequence: CASSHYRDTWEKLFF.